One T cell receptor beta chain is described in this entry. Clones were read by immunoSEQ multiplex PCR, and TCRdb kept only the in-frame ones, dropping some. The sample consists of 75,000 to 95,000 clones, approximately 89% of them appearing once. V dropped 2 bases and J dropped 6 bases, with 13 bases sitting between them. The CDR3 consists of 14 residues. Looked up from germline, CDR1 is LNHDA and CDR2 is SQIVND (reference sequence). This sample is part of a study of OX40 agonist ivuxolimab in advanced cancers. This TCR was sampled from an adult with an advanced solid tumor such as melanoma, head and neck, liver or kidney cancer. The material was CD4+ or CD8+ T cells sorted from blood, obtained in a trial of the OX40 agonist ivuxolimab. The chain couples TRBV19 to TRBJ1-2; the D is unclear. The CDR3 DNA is TGTGCCAGTAGTATACCCGGAAGGAGGAATGGCTACACCTTC. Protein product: CASSIPGRRNGYTF.